Listed below are T cell receptor beta chains from one sample, sequenced in a study of identical twins. TCRdb used MiXCR to reprocess the 5' RACE reads, holding one entry per CDR3 protein. The table records hundreds of thousands of distinct CDR3 sequences, around a sixth of them present only once. These data are also associated with another study on T cells expressing NK-cell markers.

Sequencing used PBMCs. Source of these receptors: a woman aged 18-30 years in good health. CDR3s include the opening cysteine and the closing phenylalanine or tryptophan. D genes are given only for firm matches.

J: TRBJ1-6; D: -; V: TRBV20-1; CDR3: CSARGVSSYNSPLHF
J: TRBJ1-1; D: -; V: TRBV20-1; CDR3: CSARDLLNTGNTEAFF
J: TRBJ1-1; D: TRBD1; V: TRBV5-1; CDR3: CASSLQGAKPSEAFF
J: TRBJ2-7; D: -; V: TRBV29-1; CDR3: CSVGEVEQYF
J: TRBJ2-5; D: TRBD2; V: TRBV5-6; CDR3: CASSTRLAGGLETQYF
J: TRBJ2-3; D: -; V: TRBV20-1; CDR3: CSQRGAYTDTQYF
J: TRBJ2-3; D: -; V: TRBV4-2; CDR3: CASSEAGNTDTQYF
J: TRBJ2-1; D: TRBD2; V: TRBV7-9; CDR3: CASSLGRVLADNEQFF
J: TRBJ2-2; D: -; V: TRBV12-3/TRBV12-4; CDR3: CASRGDVALGTTGELFF
J: TRBJ2-1; D: TRBD1; V: TRBV18; CDR3: CASSQDRDGEQFF
J: TRBJ1-5; D: -; V: TRBV2; CDR3: CASKGGLWDQPQHF
J: TRBJ1-3; D: -; V: TRBV15; CDR3: CATSITGTGNTIYF
J: TRBJ2-7; D: -; V: TRBV7-2; CDR3: CASSRDTYYEQYF
J: TRBJ1-1; D: -; V: TRBV2; CDR3: CASRWGVNTEAFF
J: TRBJ2-1; D: -; V: TRBV20-1; CDR3: CSASSRISGGDHEQFF
J: TRBJ2-3; D: -; V: TRBV6-2/TRBV6-3; CDR3: CASGTRPHGTDTQYF
J: TRBJ2-5; D: -; V: TRBV7-2; CDR3: CASSLERGAGTQYF
J: TRBJ2-3; D: TRBD2; V: TRBV12-3/TRBV12-4; CDR3: CASSLAGDRTDTQYF
J: TRBJ1-1; D: -; V: TRBV5-5; CDR3: CASSLEDVEAFF
J: TRBJ2-4; D: -; V: TRBV20-1; CDR3: CSAREWGNIQYF
J: TRBJ2-1; D: TRBD2; V: TRBV6-2/TRBV6-3; CDR3: CASSYWGEGLYNEQFF
J: TRBJ2-5; D: TRBD1; V: TRBV27; CDR3: CASSFLTGQGSETQYF
J: TRBJ2-4; D: -; V: TRBV7-9; CDR3: CASSLGILAKNIQYF
J: TRBJ1-2; D: -; V: TRBV5-1; CDR3: CASSSVGGDGYTF
J: TRBJ2-5; D: TRBD2; V: TRBV27; CDR3: CASTPRPTSGSKETQYF
J: TRBJ1-5; D: -; V: TRBV10-3; CDR3: CATGQTSNQPQHF
J: TRBJ1-5; D: -; V: TRBV12-3/TRBV12-4; CDR3: CASTPNNNQPQHF
J: TRBJ2-3; D: -; V: TRBV20-1; CDR3: CSADLPGDTQYF
J: TRBJ2-1; D: -; V: TRBV20-1; CDR3: CSAHLGEYEQFF
J: TRBJ2-1; D: TRBD2; V: TRBV5-1; CDR3: CASSLERTSGVRQFF
J: TRBJ1-4; D: -; V: TRBV20-1; CDR3: CSAVGGTNEKLFF
J: TRBJ1-5; D: -; V: TRBV9; CDR3: CASSVGQASNQPQHF
J: TRBJ1-2; D: -; V: TRBV7-9; CDR3: CASSLVAGSYGYTF
J: TRBJ2-1; D: -; V: TRBV25-1; CDR3: CASSRQSRHEQFF
J: TRBJ1-1; D: TRBD1; V: TRBV13; CDR3: CASSPLQGENTEAFF
J: TRBJ2-3; D: TRBD2; V: TRBV10-2; CDR3: CASPAGGPRDTQYF
J: TRBJ2-1; D: TRBD1; V: TRBV9; CDR3: CASSVRDRTDNEQFF
J: TRBJ2-7; D: TRBD2; V: TRBV6-1; CDR3: CASSTLSGRGHEQYF
J: TRBJ2-1; D: TRBD1; V: TRBV5-1; CDR3: CASSLTRTGGRNEQFF
J: TRBJ2-7; D: -; V: TRBV7-8; CDR3: CASKIGGNYEQYF
J: TRBJ2-1; D: TRBD2; V: TRBV9; CDR3: CASSVTASGSGEQFF
J: TRBJ2-3; D: TRBD2; V: TRBV20-1; CDR3: CSAPAGVRTDTQYF
J: TRBJ2-1; D: TRBD2; V: TRBV2; CDR3: CASKGRGGSYNEQFF
J: TRBJ1-6; D: -; V: TRBV6-5; CDR3: CASSYGGRYNSPLHF
J: TRBJ2-1; D: TRBD1; V: TRBV20-1; CDR3: CSARRDRGPYNEQFF
J: TRBJ2-7; D: -; V: TRBV9; CDR3: CASSVAGDTSYEQYF
J: TRBJ2-5; D: -; V: TRBV10-2; CDR3: CASSEPLPGKETQYF
J: TRBJ2-5; D: -; V: TRBV29-1; CDR3: CSARRVETQYF
J: TRBJ2-3; D: -; V: TRBV7-9; CDR3: CATYEGSSSTDTQYF
J: TRBJ1-1; D: -; V: TRBV10-3; CDR3: CAISPSPGSNTEAFF
J: TRBJ2-6; D: TRBD1; V: TRBV5-1; CDR3: CASSETGSYSGANVLTF
J: TRBJ1-4; D: -; V: TRBV9; CDR3: CASSATVDGGGEKLFF
J: TRBJ2-5; D: -; V: TRBV12-5; CDR3: CASGLPGQETQYF
J: TRBJ2-1; D: TRBD2; V: TRBV3-1; CDR3: CASSLTGLAAYNEQFF